This section outlines one T cell receptor (beta chain) sequence together with its context. The target antigen is unknown. The CDR3 length is 15 residues. Trimming at V came to 1 base and at J to 3 bases, leaving 2 bases not matched to a gene. Germline lookup yields CDR1 SGHAT and CDR2 FQNNGV. The data stem from a study of T cell responses to AZD1222 COVID-19 vaccine. Study-wide results and limits: It should be noted that donors were predominantly white British and more often female, and clonal diversity was possibly underestimated. Of the AZD1222 recipients, only six were seropositive at baseline. Increases in Spike-specific TCR breadth and depth were seen after two AZD1222 doses.

The analysis combined second doses at about 4 or about 12 weeks. Libraries were prepared by immunoSEQ multiplex PCR; TCRdb keeps only in-frame clonotypes and omits some of them. The repertoire consists of around 130,000 clones, with 89% occurring once and the leading ten covering approximately 8.8%. This clonotype was obtained from an adult who received the AZD1222 COVID-19 vaccine. The chain employs TRBV11-2 and TRBJ2-3; 9 bases align to TRBD2. Material: peripheral blood, obtained 28 days after the second AZD1222 dose. CDR3 protein: CASSLASGRTDTQYF. In DNA form, the CDR3 reads TGTGCCAGCAGCTTAGCGAGCGGGAGGACAGATACGCAGTATTTT.